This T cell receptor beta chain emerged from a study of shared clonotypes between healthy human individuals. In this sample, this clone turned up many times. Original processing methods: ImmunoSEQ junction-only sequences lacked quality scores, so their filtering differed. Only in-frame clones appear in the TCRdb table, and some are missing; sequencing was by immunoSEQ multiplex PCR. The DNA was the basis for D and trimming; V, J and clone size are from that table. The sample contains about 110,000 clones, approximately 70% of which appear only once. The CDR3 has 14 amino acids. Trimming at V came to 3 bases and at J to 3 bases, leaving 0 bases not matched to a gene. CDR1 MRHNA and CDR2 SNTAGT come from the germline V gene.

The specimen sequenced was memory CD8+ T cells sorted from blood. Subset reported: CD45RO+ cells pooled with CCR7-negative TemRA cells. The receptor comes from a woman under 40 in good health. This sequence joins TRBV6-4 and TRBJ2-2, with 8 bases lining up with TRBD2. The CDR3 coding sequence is TGTGCCAGCAGTGAAGCGGGAGACACCGGGGAGCTGTTTTTT. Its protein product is CASSEAGDTGELFF.